Presented here are 3 T cell receptor beta chains from one specimen sequenced in a study of T cells after yellow fever vaccination. TCRdb itself ran the 5' RACE reads through MiXCR, one entry per CDR3 protein. The table lists 550,000 or so distinct CDR3 sequences, roughly a fifth of them singletons. Sequenced here: PBMCs, sampled 15 days after the yellow fever booster vaccination. These receptors came from a man aged 30-40 years who received the YFV17D yellow fever vaccine.

A few counts support this clonotype. V is TRBV12-3 or TRBV12-4 and J is TRBJ2-3; D is ambiguous. The V end lost 2 bases, the J end lost 12 bases, and 24 bases lay between the germline ends. The CDR3 runs 16 residues. CDR3 in amino acids: CASSLRASRSTDPQYF. CDR3 DNA: TGTGCCAGCAGTTTACGGGCATCCCGGTCCACAGATCCACAGTATTTT.

This clonotype occurred a few times. A read error may account for a junction end that differs from germline. This chain connects TRBV7-2 to TRBJ2-7, with a possible D match to TRBD2 (7 bases). Germline assignment: CDR1 SGHTA and CDR2 FQGNSA. This CDR3 contains 15 residues. The CDR3 region is CASTLGGGFPYEQYF. The CDR3 nucleotides read TGTGCCAGCACCTTAGGGGGGGGCTTCCCCTACGAGCAGTACTTC.

This clonotype occurred many times. This chain joins TRBV27 and TRBJ2-1, with 11 nucleotides matching TRBD2. Trimming took 10 bases from V and 5 from J; bases not matched to a gene: 13. The V gene's germline CDR1 is MNHEY and CDR2 SMNVEV (reference sequence). This CDR3 has 16 residues. The CDR3 spells CATTATGTSGDNEQFF. The CDR3 nucleotides are TGTGCCACCACCGCTACCGGGACTAGCGGTGACAATGAGCAGTTCTTC.